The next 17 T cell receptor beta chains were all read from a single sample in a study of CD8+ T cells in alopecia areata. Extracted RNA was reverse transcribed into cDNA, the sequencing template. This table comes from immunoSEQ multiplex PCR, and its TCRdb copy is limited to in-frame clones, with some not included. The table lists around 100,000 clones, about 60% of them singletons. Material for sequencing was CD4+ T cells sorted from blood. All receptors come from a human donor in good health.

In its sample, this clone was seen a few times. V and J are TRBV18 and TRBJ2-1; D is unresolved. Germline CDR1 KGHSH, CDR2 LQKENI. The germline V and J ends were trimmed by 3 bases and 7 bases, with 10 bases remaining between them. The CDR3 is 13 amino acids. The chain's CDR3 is CASSPQPMNEQFF. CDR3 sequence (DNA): TGTGCCAGCTCACCCCAACCGATGAATGAGCAGTTCTTC.

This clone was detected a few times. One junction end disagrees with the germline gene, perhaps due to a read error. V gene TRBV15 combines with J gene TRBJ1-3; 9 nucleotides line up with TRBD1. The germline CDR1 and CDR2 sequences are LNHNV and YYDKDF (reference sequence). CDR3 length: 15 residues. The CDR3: CATSRAGTGRNTVYF. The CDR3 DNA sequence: TGTGCCACCAGCAGAGCCGGGACAGGGCGGAACACCGTATATTTT.

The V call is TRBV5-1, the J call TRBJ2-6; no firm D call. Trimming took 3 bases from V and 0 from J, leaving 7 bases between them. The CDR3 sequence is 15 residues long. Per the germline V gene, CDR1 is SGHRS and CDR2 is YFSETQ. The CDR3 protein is CASSYQSSGANVLTF. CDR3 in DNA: TGCGCCAGCAGCTACCAGTCCTCTGGGGCCAACGTCCTGACTTTC. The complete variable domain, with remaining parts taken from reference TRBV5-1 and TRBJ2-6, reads KAGVTQTPRYLIKTRGQQVTLSCSPISGHRSVSWYQQTPGQGLQFLFEYFSETQRNKGNFPGRFSGRQFSNSRSEMNVSTLELGDSALYLCASSYQSSGANVLTFGAGSRLTVL.

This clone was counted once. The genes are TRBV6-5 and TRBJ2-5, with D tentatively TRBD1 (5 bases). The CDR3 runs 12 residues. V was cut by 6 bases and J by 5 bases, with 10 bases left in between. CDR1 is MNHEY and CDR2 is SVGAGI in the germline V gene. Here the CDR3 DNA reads TGTGCCAGCAGCCAGGGTACGGAGACCCAGTACTTC. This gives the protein CASSQGTETQYF.

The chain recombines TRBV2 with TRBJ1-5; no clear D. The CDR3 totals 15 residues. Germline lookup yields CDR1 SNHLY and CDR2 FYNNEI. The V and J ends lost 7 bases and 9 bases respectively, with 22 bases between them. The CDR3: CASTLGRSPTRPQHF. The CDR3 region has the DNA TGTGCCAGCACTCTAGGACGGTCCCCTACACGGCCCCAGCATTTT.

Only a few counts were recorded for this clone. The CDR3 bases are TGTGCCAGCAGCAATACGGGACAGACTACAATTGGGCAGTTCTTC. It translates to CASSNTGQTTIGQFF. The chain uses TRBV7-9 and TRBJ2-1; 7 bases agree with TRBD1. From germline, CDR1 is SEHNR and CDR2 FQNEAQ (reference sequence). This CDR3 comprises 15 residues. The V segment lost 5 bases and the J segment 12 bases; nucleotides outside the gene matches: 16.

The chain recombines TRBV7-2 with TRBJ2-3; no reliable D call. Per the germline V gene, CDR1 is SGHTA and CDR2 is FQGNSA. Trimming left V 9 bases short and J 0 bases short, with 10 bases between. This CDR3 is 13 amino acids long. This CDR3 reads CASSFLSTDTQYF. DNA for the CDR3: TGTGCCAGTTCGTTCCTTAGCACAGATACGCAGTATTTT.

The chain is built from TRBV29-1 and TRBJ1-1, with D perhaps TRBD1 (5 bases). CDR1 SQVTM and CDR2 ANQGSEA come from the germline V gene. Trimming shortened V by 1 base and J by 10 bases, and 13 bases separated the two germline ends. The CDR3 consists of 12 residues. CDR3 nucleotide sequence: TGCAGCGTTGAAGGAATCGCGGGGGGAGCTTTCTTT. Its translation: CSVEGIAGGAFF.

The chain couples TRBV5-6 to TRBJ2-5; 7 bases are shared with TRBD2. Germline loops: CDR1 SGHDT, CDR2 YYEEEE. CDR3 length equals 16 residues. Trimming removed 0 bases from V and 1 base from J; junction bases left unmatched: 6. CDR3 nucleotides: TGTGCCAGCAGCTTGGCTGGGCGGGGGAGCCAAGAGACCCAGTACTTC. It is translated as CASSLAGRGSQETQYF.

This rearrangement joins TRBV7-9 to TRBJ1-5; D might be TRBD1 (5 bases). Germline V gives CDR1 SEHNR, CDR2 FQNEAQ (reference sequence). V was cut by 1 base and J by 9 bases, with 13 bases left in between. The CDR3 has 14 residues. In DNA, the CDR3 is TGTGCCAGCAGCTTAGACGGGGCCGGGCCGCCCCAGCATTTT. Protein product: CASSLDGAGPPQHF. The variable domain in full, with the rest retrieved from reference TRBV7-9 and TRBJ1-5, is DTGVSQNPRHKITKRGQNVTFRCDPISEHNRLYWYRQTLGQGPEFLTYFQNEAQLEKSRLLSDRFSAERPKGSFSTLEIQRTEQGDSAMYLCASSLDGAGPPQHFGDGTRLSIL.

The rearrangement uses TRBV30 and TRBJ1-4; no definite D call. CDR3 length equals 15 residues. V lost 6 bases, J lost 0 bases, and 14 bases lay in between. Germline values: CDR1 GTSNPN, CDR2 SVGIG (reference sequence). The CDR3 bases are TGTGCCTGCACCTGGTTGCTAGCAACTAATGAAAAACTGTTTTTT. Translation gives CACTWLLATNEKLFF. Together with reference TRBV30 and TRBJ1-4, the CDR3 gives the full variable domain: SQTIHQWPATLVQPVGSPLSLECTVEGTSNPNLYWYRQAAGRGLQLLFYSVGIGQISSEVPQNLSASRPQDRQFILSSKKLLLSDSGFYLCACTWLLATNEKLFFGSGTQLSVL.

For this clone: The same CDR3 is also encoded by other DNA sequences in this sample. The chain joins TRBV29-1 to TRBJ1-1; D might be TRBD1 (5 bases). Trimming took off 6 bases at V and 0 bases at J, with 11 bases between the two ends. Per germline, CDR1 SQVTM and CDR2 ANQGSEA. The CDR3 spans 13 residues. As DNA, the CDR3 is TGCAGCGTCGAGGGACGGTTGAACACTGAAGCTTTCTTT. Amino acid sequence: CSVEGRLNTEAFF.

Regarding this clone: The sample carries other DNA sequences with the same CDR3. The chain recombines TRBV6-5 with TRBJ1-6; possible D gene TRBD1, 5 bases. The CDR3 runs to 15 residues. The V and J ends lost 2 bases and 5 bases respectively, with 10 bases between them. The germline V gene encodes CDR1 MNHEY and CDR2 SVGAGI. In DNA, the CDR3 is TGTGCCAGCAGTTACACTGGGGGGGATAATTCACCCCTCCACTTT. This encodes CASSYTGGDNSPLHF.

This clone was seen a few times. The CDR3 coding sequence is TGTGCCAGCAGCGTAGCCCCAGGGTTAGGCCAGCCCCAGCATTTT. This codes for CASSVAPGLGQPQHF. The chain is built from TRBV9 and TRBJ1-5; a possible D gene is TRBD1 (5 bases). The CDR3 is 15 amino acids. Trimming stripped 0 bases from V and 7 bases from J, with 14 bases between. CDR1 is SGDLS, CDR2 YYNGEE, per germline.

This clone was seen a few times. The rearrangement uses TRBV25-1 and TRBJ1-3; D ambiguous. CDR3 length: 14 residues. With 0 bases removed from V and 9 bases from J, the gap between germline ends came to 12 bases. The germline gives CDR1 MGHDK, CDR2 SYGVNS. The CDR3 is CASSEYSSVGTIYF. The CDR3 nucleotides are TGTGCCAGCAGTGAATATAGTTCGGTCGGCACCATATATTTT.

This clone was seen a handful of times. The CDR3 DNA sequence: TGTGCCAGCTCACCGTTAAGGGGGCGCGACGAGCAGTACTTC. Translated: CASSPLRGRDEQYF. The chain uses TRBV18 and TRBJ2-7, with 7 bases matching TRBD1. The CDR3 covers 14 residues. Germline V gene sequence: CDR1 KGHSH, CDR2 LQKENI. V lost 3 bases to trimming and J lost 5 bases; unmatched junction nucleotides: 7.

This chain's CDR3 is CASSLKHNRPLDEQYF. CDR3 bases: TGTGCCAGCAGCTTAAAACACAACCGTCCTTTAGACGAGCAGTACTTC. The chain is built from TRBV5-5 and TRBJ2-7; no definite D call. V was clipped by 2 bases and J by 5 bases, with 20 bases between them. Germline V gives CDR1 SGHKS, CDR2 YYEKEE (reference sequence). The CDR3 sequence is 16 residues long.